This TCR beta chain was identified during a study of control samples from healthy donors and cancer patients. The CDR3 length is 16 residues. Germline CDR1 is MNHEY and CDR2 is SVGAGI. Trimming removed 0 bases at V and 5 bases at J, with 13 bases between. Using immunoSEQ multiplex PCR, the repertoire was profiled, and TCRdb retains in-frame clones only, with some absent. The table lists about 190,000 clones, about 93% of them singletons, with roughly 1.6% in the top ten. The clonotype comes from a man aged 18 to 29 in good health. This chain connects TRBV6-5 to TRBJ2-2; D uncertain. Sequenced sample: blood. The CDR3 sequence: CASSYSHPSLTGELFF. DNA of the CDR3: TGTGCCAGCAGTTACTCTCATCCCTCTCTAACCGGGGAGCTGTTTTTT.